The present T cell receptor beta chain was sequenced within a study of blood T cells in healthy people across ages. Findings and limits, study-wide: When one million T cells were used, diversity estimates were thought to be underestimates. Because donor CMV status was unknown, expanded clonotype changes were possibly confounded.

The CDR3 has 18 amino acids. V dropped 6 bases and J dropped 1 base, with 24 bases sitting between them. Combining a sample-barcoded 5' primer with a J-beta primer mix, a second PCR ran for about 6 to 12 cycles. TCRdb fed the 5' RACE reads into MiXCR, producing one record per CDR3 protein. The sample contains around 990,000 distinct CDR3 sequences, roughly two fifths of which appear only once. With respect to this clonotype: Its antigen remains unidentified.

This clonotype was obtained from a man in his late teens or twenties in good health. This chain uses TRBV12-3 or TRBV12-4 with TRBJ1-1, with D hard to call. Sequencing input: blood. For the CDR3, the DNA is TGTGCCAGCAGCCCTTCCCGGGCAGCGGGTGTACGGAACACTGAAGCTTTCTTT. This encodes CASSPSRAAGVRNTEAFF.